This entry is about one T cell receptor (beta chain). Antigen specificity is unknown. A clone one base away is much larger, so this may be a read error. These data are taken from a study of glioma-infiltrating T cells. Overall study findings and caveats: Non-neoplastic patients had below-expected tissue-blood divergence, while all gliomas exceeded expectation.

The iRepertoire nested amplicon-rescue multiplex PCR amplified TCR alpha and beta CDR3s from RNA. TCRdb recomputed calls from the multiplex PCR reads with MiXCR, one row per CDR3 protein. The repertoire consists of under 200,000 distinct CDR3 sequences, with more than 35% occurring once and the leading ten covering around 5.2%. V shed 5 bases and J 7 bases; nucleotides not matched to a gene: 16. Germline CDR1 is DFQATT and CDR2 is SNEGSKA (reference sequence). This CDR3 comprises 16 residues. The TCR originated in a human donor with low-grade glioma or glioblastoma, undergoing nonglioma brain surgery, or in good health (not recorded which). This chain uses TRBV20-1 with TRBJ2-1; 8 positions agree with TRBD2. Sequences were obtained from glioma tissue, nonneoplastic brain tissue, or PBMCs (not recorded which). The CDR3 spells CSASGTRGRRGNEQFF. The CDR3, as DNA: TGCAGTGCTTCCGGGACTAGAGGGAGACGGGGGAATGAGCAGTTCTTC.